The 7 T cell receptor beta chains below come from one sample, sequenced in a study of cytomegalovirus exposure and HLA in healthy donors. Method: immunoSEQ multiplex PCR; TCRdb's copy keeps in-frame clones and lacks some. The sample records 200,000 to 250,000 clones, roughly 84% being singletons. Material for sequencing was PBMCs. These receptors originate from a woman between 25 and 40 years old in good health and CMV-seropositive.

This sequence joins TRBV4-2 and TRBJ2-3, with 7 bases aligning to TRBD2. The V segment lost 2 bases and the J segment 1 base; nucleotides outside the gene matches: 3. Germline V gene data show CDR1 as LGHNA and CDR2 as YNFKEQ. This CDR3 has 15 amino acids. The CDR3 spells CASSQTSDGTDTQYF. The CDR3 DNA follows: TGTGCCAGCAGCCAAACTAGCGATGGCACAGATACGCAGTATTTT.

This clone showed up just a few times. For the CDR3, the DNA is TGTGCCAGCAGCCAATCGAGGAACGCCGGCTACACCTTC. As protein: CASSQSRNAGYTF. V is TRBV16 and J is TRBJ1-2; no reliable D call. With 0 bases removed from V and 8 bases from J, the gap between germline ends came to 10 bases. Germline CDR1 is KGHSY and CDR2 is FQNENV. The CDR3 spans 13 residues. Full variable domain (missing parts from reference TRBV16 and TRBJ1-2): GEEVAQTPKHLVRGEGQKAKLYCAPIKGHSYVFWYQQVLKNEFKFLISFQNENVFDETGMPKERFSAKCLPNSPCSLEIQATKLEDSAVYFCASSQSRNAGYTFGSGTRLTVV.

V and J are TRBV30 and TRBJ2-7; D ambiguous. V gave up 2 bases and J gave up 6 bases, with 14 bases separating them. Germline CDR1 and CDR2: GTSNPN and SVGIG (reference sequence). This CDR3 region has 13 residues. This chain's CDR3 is CAWSSRRFGEQYF. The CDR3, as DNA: TGTGCCTGGAGTTCCCGGCGGTTTGGCGAGCAGTACTTC.

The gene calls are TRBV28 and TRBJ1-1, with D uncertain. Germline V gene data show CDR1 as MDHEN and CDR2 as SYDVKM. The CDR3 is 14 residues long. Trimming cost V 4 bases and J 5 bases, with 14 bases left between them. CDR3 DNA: TGTGCCAGCAGTTCGGCGGAGAGTTGGACTGAAGCTTTCTTT. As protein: CASSSAESWTEAFF.

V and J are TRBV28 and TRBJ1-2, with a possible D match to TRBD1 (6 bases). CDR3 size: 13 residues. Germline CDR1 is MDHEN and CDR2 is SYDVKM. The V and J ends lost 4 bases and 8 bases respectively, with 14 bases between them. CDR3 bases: TGTGCCAGCAGTTACGGGGGCTCTAGAGGCTACACCTTC. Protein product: CASSYGGSRGYTF.

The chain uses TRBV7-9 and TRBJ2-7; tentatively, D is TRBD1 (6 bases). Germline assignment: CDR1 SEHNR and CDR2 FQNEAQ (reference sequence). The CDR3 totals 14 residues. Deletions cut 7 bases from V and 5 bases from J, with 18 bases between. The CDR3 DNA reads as TGTGCCAGCACTAGCAGAGGGGGACCCGACGAGCAGTACTTC. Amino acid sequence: CASTSRGGPDEQYF.

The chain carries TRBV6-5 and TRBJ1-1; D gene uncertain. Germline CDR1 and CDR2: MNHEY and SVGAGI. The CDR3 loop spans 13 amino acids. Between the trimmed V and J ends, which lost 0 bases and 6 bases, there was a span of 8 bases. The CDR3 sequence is CASSYSLPSEAFF. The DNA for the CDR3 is TGTGCCAGCAGTTACTCGTTGCCATCTGAAGCTTTCTTT.